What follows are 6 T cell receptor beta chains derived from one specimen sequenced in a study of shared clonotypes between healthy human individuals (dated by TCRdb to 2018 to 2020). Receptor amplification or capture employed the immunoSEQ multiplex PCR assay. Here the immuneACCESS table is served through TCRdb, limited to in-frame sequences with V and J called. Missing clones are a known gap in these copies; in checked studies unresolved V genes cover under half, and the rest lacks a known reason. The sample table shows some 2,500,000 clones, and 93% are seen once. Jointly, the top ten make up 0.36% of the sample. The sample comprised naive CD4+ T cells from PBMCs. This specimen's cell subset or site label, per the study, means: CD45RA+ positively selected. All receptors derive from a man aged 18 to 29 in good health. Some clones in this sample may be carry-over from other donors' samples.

CDR3 protein: CASSERTGELFF. In nucleotides, the CDR3 is TGCGCCAGCAGTGAAAGGACCGGGGAGCTGTTTTTT. The rearrangement joins TRBV10-1 to TRBJ2-2; D remains ambiguous. The germline gives CDR1 WNHNN, CDR2 SYGVQD (reference sequence). V dropped 3 bases and J dropped 5 bases, with 4 bases sitting between them. The CDR3 is made up of 12 amino acids.

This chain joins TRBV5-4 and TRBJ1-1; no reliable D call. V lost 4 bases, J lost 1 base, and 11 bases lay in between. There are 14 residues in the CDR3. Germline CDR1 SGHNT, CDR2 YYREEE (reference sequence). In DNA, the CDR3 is TGTGCCAGCAGCCAAAACCCGGCGAACACTGAAGCTTTCTTT. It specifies CASSQNPANTEAFF. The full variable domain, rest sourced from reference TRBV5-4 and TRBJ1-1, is ETGVTQSPTHLIKTRGQQVTLRCSSQSGHNTVSWYQQALGQGPQFIFQYYREEENGRGNFPPRFSGLQFPNYSSELNVNALELDDSALYLCASSQNPANTEAFFGQGTRLTVV.

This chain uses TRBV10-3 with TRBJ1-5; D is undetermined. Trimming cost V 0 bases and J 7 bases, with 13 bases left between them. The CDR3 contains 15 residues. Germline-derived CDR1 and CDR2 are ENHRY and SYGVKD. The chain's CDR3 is CAISESRFGSQPQHF. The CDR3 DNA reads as TGTGCCATCAGTGAGTCACGGTTCGGGAGCCAGCCCCAGCATTTT.

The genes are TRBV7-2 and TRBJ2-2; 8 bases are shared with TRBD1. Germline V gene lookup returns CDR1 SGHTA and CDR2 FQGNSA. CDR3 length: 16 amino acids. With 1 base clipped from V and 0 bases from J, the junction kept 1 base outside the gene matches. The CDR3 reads CASSLGTGSNTGELFF. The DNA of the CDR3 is TGTGCCAGCAGCTTAGGGACAGGGTCGAACACCGGGGAGCTGTTTTTT.

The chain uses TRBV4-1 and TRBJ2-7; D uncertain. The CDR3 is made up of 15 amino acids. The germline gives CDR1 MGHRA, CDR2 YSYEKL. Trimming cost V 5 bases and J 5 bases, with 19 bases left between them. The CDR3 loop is CASSISIQPRNEQYF. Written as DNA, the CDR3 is TGCGCCAGCAGCATTTCGATCCAGCCCCGGAACGAGCAGTACTTC.

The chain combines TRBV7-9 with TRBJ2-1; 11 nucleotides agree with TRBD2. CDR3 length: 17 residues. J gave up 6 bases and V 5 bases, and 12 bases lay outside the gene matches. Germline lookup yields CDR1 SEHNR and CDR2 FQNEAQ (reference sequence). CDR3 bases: TGTGCCAGCAGCGATCCCCGGACTAGCGGGCGCTTCAATGAGCAGTTCTTC. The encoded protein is CASSDPRTSGRFNEQFF.